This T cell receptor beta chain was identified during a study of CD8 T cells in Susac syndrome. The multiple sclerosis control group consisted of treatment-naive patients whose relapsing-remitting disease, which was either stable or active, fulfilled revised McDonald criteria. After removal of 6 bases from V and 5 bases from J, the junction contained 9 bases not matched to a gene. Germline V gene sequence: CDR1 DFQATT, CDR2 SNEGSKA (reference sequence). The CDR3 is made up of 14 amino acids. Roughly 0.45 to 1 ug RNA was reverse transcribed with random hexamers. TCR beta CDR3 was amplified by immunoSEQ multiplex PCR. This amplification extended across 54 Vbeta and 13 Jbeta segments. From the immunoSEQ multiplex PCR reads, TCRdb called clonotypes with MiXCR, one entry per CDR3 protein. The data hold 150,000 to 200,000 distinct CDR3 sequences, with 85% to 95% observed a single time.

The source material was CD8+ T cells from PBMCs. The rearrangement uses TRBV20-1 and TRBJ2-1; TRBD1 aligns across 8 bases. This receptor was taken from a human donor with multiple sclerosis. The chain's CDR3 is CSAHEGTGHNEQFF. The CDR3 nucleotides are TGCAGTGCCCACGAAGGGACAGGTCACAATGAGCAGTTCTTC.